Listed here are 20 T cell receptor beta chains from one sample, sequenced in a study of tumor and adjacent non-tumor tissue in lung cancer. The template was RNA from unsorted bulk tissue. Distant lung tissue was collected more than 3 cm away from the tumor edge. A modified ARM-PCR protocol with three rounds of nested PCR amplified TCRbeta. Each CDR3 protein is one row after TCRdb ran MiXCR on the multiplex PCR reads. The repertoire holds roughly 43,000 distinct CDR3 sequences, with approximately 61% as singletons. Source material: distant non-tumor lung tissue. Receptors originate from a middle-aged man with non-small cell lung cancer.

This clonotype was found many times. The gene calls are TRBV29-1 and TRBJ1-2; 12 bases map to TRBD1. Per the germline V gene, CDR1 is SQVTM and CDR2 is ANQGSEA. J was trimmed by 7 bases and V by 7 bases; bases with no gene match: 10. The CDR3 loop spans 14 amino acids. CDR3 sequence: CSAKTGQGASGYTF. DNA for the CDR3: TGCAGCGCCAAAACGGGACAGGGGGCGAGTGGCTACACCTTC.

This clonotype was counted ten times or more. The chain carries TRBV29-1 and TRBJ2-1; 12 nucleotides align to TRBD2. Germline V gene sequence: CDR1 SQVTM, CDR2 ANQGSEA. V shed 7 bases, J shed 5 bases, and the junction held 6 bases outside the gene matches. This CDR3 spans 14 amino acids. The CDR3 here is CSGTSGVRNNEQFF. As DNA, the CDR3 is TGCAGCGGGACTAGCGGGGTGAGAAACAATGAGCAGTTCTTC.

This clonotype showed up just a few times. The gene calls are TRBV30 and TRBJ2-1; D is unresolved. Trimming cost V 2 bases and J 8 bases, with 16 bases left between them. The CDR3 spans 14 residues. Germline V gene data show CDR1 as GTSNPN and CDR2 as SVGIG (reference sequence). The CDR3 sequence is CAWSPQRPSDEQFF. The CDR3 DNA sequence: TGTGCCTGGAGTCCCCAGCGTCCGAGCGATGAGCAGTTCTTC.

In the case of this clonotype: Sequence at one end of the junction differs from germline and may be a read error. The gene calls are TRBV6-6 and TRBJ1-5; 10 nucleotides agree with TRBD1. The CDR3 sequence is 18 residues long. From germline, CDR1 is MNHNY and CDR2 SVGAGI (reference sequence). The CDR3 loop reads CARSYPPPDRGQGQPQHF. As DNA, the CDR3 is TGTGCCAGGAGTTATCCCCCTCCCGACAGGGGGCAGGGTCAGCCCCAGCATTTT.

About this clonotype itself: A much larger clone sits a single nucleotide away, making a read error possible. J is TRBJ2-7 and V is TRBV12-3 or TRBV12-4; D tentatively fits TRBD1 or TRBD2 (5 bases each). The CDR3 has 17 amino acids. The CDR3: CASNLARRQGDAYEQYF. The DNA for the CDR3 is TGTGCCAGCAATTTAGCGCGGCGGCAGGGTGATGCCTACGAGCAGTACTTC.

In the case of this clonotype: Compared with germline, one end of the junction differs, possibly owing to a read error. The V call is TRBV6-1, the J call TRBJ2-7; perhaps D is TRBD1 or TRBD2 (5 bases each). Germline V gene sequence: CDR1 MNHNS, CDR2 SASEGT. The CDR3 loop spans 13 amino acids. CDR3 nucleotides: TGTGCCAGCATCTGGGGGATGGTGTACGAGCAGTATTTC. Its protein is CASIWGMVYEQYF.

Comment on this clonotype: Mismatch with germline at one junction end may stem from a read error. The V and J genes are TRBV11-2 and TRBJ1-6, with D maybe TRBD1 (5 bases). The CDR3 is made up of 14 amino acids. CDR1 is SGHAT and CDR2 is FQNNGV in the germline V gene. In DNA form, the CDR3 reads TGTGCCAGCAACTCTACGACAGTTTCTTCACCCCTCCACTTC. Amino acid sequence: CASNSTTVSSPLHF. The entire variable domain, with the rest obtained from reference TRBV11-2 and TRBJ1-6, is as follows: EAGVAQSPRYKIIEKRQSVAFWCNPISGHATLYWYQQILGQGPKLLIQFQNNGVVDDSQLPKDRFSAERLKGVDSTLKIQPAKLEDSAVYLCASNSTTVSSPLHFGNGTRLTVT.

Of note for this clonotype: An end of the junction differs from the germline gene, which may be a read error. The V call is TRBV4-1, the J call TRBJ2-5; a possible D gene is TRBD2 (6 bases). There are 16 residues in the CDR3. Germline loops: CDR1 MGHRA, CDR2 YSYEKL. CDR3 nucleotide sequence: TGCGTCAGCAGCCAAGATCTGCGGGGATTTTCAGAGGCCCAGTACTTC. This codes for CVSSQDLRGFSEAQYF.

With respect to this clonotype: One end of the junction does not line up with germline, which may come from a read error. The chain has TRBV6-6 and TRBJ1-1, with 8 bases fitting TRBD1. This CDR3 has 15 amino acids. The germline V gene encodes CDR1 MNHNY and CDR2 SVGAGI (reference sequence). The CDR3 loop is CACSYGQGMNTEAFF. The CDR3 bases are TGTGCCTGCAGTTACGGACAGGGAATGAACACTGAAGCTTTCTTT.

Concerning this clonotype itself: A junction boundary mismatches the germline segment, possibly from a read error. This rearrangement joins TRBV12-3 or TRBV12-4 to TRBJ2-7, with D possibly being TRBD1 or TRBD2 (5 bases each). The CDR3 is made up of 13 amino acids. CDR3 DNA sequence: TGTGGCAGCAGCCCGGGGACGGCATACGAGCAGTACTTC. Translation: CGSSPGTAYEQYF.

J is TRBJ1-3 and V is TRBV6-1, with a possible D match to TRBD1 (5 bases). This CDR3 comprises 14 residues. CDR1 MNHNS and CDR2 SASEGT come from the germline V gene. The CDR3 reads CTSKDILSGNTIYF. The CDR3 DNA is TGTACAAGCAAGGACATCCTCTCTGGAAACACCATATATTTT.

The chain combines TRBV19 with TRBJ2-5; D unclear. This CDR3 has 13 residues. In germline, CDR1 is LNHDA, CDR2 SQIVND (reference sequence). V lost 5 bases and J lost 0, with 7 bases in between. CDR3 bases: TGTGCCAGTAGTTTGCAATACCAAGAGACCCAGTACTTC. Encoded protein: CASSLQYQETQYF. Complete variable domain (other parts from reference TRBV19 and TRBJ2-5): DGGITQSPKYLFRKEGQNVTLSCEQNLNHDAMYWYRQDPGQGLRLIYYSQIVNDFQKGDIAEGYSVSREKKESFPLTVTSAQKNPTAFYLCASSLQYQETQYFGPGTRLLVL.

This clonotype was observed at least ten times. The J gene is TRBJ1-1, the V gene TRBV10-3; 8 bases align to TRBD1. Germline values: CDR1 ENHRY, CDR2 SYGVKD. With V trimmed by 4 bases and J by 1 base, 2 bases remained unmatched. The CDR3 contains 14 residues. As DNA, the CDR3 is TGTGCCATCAGTGTAGACAGGGGGAACACTGAAGCTTTCTTT. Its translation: CAISVDRGNTEAFF.

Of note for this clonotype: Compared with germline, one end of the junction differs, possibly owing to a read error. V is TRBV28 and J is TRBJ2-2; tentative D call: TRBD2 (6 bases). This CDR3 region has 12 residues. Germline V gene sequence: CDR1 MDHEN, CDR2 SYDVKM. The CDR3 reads CASSLGNGEVFF. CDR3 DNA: TGTGCCAGCAGTTTGGGGAACGGGGAGGTGTTTTTT.

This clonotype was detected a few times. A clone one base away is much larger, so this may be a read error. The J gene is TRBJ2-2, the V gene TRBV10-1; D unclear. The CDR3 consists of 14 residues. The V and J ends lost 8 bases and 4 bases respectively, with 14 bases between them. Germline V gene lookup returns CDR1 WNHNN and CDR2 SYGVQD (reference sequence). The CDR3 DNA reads TGCGCCAGCTGTACATACGACACCACCGGGGAGCTGTTTTTT. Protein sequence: CASCTYDTTGELFF.

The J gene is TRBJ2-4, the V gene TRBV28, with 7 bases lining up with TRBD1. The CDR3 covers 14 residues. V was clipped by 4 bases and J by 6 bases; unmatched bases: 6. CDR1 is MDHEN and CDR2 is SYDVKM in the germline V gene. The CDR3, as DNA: TGTGCCAGCAGTTCAGGACAGGTGCGAAACATTCAGTACTTC. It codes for CASSSGQVRNIQYF.

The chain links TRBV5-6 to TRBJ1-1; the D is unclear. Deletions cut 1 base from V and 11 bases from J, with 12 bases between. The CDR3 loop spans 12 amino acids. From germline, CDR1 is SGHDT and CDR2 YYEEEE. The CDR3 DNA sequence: TGTGCCAGCAGCTTGAGGAGGGTTGATGCTTTCTTT. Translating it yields CASSLRRVDAFF.

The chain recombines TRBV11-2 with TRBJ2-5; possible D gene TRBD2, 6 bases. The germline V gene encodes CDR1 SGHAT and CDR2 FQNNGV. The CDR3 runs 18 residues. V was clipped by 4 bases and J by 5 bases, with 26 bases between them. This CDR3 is CASSSPHGGNRIGETQYF. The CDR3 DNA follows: TGTGCCAGCAGCTCCCCACACGGCGGGAACCGGATCGGGGAGACCCAGTACTTC.

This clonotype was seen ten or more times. The CDR3 coding sequence is TGCGCCAGCAGCTTTTCGAAACAAGCGGGAGTTGACACCGGGGAGCTGTTTTTT. It encodes CASSFSKQAGVDTGELFF. The chain links TRBV5-1 to TRBJ2-2; TRBD2 aligns across 8 bases. Germline V gene data show CDR1 as SGHRS and CDR2 as YFSETQ. The CDR3 runs to 18 residues. Trimming cost V 2 bases and J 3 bases; bases outside gene matches: 12. The full variable domain, its missing parts supplied by reference TRBV5-1 and TRBJ2-2, is KAGVTQTPRYLIKTRGQQVTLSCSPISGHRSVSWYQQTPGQGLQFLFEYFSETQRNKGNFPGRFSGRQFSNSRSEMNVSTLELGDSALYLCASSFSKQAGVDTGELFFGEGSRLTVL.

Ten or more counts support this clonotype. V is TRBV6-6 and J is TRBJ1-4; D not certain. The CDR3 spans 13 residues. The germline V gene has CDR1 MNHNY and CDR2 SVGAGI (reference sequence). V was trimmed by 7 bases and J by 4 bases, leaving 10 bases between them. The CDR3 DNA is TGTGCCAGCAAAAGGCTTCTTAATGAAAAACTGTTTTTT. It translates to CASKRLLNEKLFF.